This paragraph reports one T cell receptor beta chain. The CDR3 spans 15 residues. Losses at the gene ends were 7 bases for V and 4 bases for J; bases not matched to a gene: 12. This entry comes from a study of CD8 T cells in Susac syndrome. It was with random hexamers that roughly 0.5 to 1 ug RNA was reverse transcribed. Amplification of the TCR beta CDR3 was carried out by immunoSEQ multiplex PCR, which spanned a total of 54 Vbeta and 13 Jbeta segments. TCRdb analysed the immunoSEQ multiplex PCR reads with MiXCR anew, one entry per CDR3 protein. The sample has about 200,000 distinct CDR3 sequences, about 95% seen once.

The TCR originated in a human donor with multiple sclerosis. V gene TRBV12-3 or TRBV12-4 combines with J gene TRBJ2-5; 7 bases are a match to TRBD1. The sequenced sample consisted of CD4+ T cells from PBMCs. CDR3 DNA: TGTGCCAGCAAAATAGGGACAGCAGACAGAGAGACCCAGTACTTC. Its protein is CASKIGTADRETQYF.